This T cell receptor beta chain derives from a study of blood T cell repertoires in COVID-19. Trimming left V 3 bases short and J 4 bases short, with 7 bases between. This CDR3 is 13 amino acids long. This clone occurred a few times. As processed by the authors: Scientists estimated how many nucleated cells there were by amplifying reference gene primers. The table came from immunoSEQ multiplex PCR; TCRdb's copy has only in-frame clones and leaves some out. V and J calls and clone size come straight from that table; D and trimming were deduced from the DNA. The table has roughly 400,000 clones, approximately 86% seen once; the top ten hold 2% to 2.5%. Cohorts were based on clinical histories the participants reported.

The receptor's source is a woman in her thirties or forties with acute COVID-19. Sequences were obtained from PBMCs or T cells enriched from blood (not recorded which). The chain has TRBV12-3 or TRBV12-4 and TRBJ1-5; D unresolved. CDR3 sequence (DNA): TGTGCCAGCAGTTTTGCGGGGAATCAGCCCCAGCATTTT. Amino acid sequence: CASSFAGNQPQHF.